Listed here are 14 T cell receptor beta chains from one sample, sequenced in a study of blood T cells in healthy people across ages (dated by TCRdb to 2014 to 2015). The library was prepared using 5' RACE. Sequencing took place on an Illumina HiSeq 2500. A second PCR of about 6 to 12 cycles was run with a J-beta primer mix and a sample-barcoded 5' primer. TCRdb handled the public reads itself, with Q25 trimming in fastp and clone calling in MiXCR, and kept productive beta chains. When rows share a CDR3 protein, they turn into one entry using the most common DNA and genes. This sample comprises approximately 800,000 distinct CDR3 sequences, 53% of them detected only once. The leading ten clones occupy approximately 40% of the sample. Sequencing was performed on blood. All receptors come from a man older than 75 in good health.

This clonotype has a count of ten or more. The chain recombines TRBV29-1 with TRBJ2-7, with 11 bases that match TRBD1. This CDR3 spans 12 amino acids. V was clipped by 6 bases and J by 6 bases; unmatched bases: 4. CDR1 and CDR2 (germline): SQVTM, ANQGSEA. The DNA for the CDR3 is TGCAGCGTGGACAGGGGGCCTGGCGAGCAGTACTTC. Its translation is CSVDRGPGEQYF.

The V and J genes are TRBV2 and TRBJ1-5; weak D call: TRBD1 (5 bases). Germline CDR1 is SNHLY and CDR2 is FYNNEI. V lost 3 bases, J lost 0 bases, and 9 bases lay in between. This CDR3 region has 15 residues. The CDR3 DNA reads as TGTGCCAGCAGTGATGTTGGGGGTAGCAATCAGCCCCAGCATTTT. It yields the protein CASSDVGGSNQPQHF.

This clonotype was recorded a few times. The chain combines TRBV7-2 with TRBJ2-7; possible D gene TRBD2, 6 bases. CDR3 size: 14 residues. V dropped 5 bases and J dropped 3 bases, with 14 bases sitting between them. Germline CDR1 is SGHTA and CDR2 is FQGNSA. The CDR3 protein is CASSRSGAGYEQYF. In DNA form, the CDR3 reads TGTGCCAGCAGCCGTAGCGGAGCTGGCTACGAGCAGTACTTC.

The gene calls are TRBV7-2 and TRBJ2-7; tentative D call: TRBD2 (5 bases). This CDR3 has 14 residues. CDR1 is SGHTA, CDR2 FQGNSA, per germline. Trimming removed 4 bases from V and 0 bases from J, with 10 bases in between. The CDR3 coding sequence is TGTGCCAGCAGCTCCGTACGGGACTCCTACGAGCAGTACTTC. Encoded protein: CASSSVRDSYEQYF.

The rearrangement uses TRBV15 and TRBJ1-2, with unresolved D. Per germline, CDR1 LNHNV and CDR2 YYDKDF (reference sequence). This CDR3 is built from 13 residues. V was cut by 0 bases and J by 6 bases, with 8 bases left in between. The CDR3 sequence: CATSREEGDGYTF. The CDR3, as DNA: TGTGCCACCAGCAGAGAGGAGGGAGATGGCTACACCTTC.

The genes are TRBV20-1 and TRBJ1-1, with D unclear. CDR1 is DFQATT and CDR2 is SNEGSKA in the germline V gene (reference sequence). Trimming cost V 4 bases and J 5 bases, with 17 bases left between them. The CDR3 loop spans 14 amino acids. CDR3 bases: TGCAGTGCTAAAGATTCAACACTGAGGACTGAAGCTTTCTTT. Protein: CSAKDSTLRTEAFF.

This chain uses TRBV27 with TRBJ2-7, with TRBD1 matching over 7 bases. The CDR3 length is 13 residues. Per germline, CDR1 MNHEY and CDR2 SMNVEV (reference sequence). V was clipped by 5 bases and J by 2 bases; unmatched bases: 3. CDR3 amino acids: CASSTGDTYEQYF. CDR3 coding DNA: TGTGCCAGCAGTACAGGGGATACCTACGAGCAGTACTTC.

The rearrangement joins TRBV20-1 to TRBJ2-1; the match to TRBD1 covers 9 bases. This CDR3 is 19 amino acids long. J was trimmed by 4 bases and V by 1 base; bases with no gene match: 17. Germline CDR1 reads DFQATT; CDR2 reads SNEGSKA (reference sequence). The CDR3 nucleotides are TGCAGTGCTAGAGCGGGACAGGGCGCTTTGCGGGAGCGATACAATGAGCAGTTCTTC. This codes for CSARAGQGALRERYNEQFF.

This rearrangement joins TRBV29-1 to TRBJ2-1, with 11 positions matching TRBD2. The last part of the DNA fits TRBJ2-7 better; the J call may be wrong. The CDR3 spans 15 residues. Germline CDR1 SQVTM, CDR2 ANQGSEA. The DNA of the CDR3 is TGCAGCCTGACTAGCGGGATTCGCGCTTACAATGAGCAGTACTTC. It yields the protein CSLTSGIRAYNEQYF.

V gene TRBV6-6 combines with J gene TRBJ2-4, with 8 bases lining up with TRBD1. The better agreement between TRBJ2-7 and the DNA end casts doubt on the J call. CDR3 length: 14 amino acids. Germline V CDR1 and CDR2: MNHNY, SVGAGI (reference sequence). The CDR3 loop is CASSYSGQGSEQYF. The CDR3 DNA is TGTGCCAGCAGTTACAGCGGACAGGGCTCCGAGCAGTACTTC.

The chain employs TRBV14 and TRBJ2-5, with D unresolved. CDR1 and CDR2 from the germline V gene are SGHDN and FVKESK. This CDR3 spans 14 amino acids. Trimming shortened V by 4 bases and J by 0 bases, and 9 bases separated the two germline ends. The CDR3 bases are TGTGCCAGCAGCCTTACCACGTACCAAGAGACCCAGTACTTC. Translating gives CASSLTTYQETQYF. Variable domain in full (rest from reference TRBV14 and TRBJ2-5): EAGVTQFPSHSVIEKGQTVTLRCDPISGHDNLYWYRRVMGKEIKFLLHFVKESKQDESGMPNNRFLAERTGGTYSTLKVQPAELEDSGVYFCASSLTTYQETQYFGPGTRLLVL.

This clonotype has only a few counts. This chain joins TRBV7-9 and TRBJ1-4; 7 positions match TRBD1. With 1 base clipped from V and 7 bases from J, the junction kept 9 bases outside the gene matches. The CDR3 runs 16 residues. Germline V gives CDR1 SEHNR, CDR2 FQNEAQ (reference sequence). The CDR3 DNA is TGTGCCAGCAGCTTAGGTCCAGGGGGTGTGCGTGAAAAACTGTTTTTT. Amino acid sequence: CASSLGPGGVREKLFF.

The rearrangement joins TRBV20-1 to TRBJ2-1; the match to TRBD2 covers 10 bases. The trim removed 2 bases at V and 5 bases at J, leaving 12 bases unmatched. The CDR3 contains 17 residues. Germline lookup yields CDR1 DFQATT and CDR2 SNEGSKA (reference sequence). CDR3 loop: CSARNWASGSRDNEQFF. The CDR3, as DNA: TGCAGTGCTAGAAATTGGGCTAGCGGGAGTCGCGACAATGAGCAGTTCTTC.

CDR3 nucleotides: TGTGCCAGCAGACGGACAGGGCTAACCTACGAGCAGTACTTC. It is translated as CASRRTGLTYEQYF. The rearrangement uses TRBV12-3 or TRBV12-4 and TRBJ2-4; TRBD1 agrees at 8 bases. The J call may be incorrect, as the DNA end agrees better with TRBJ2-7. CDR3 length: 14 residues.